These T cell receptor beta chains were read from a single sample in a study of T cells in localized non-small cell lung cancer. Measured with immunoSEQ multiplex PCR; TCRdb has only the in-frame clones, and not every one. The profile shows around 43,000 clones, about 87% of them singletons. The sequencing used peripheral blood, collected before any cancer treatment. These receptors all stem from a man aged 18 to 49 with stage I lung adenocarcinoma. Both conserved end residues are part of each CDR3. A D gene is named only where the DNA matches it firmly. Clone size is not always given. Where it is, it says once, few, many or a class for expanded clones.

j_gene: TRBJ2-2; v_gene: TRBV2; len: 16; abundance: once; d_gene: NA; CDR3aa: CASSDQGSLNTGELFF; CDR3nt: TGTGCCAGCAGTGATCAAGGCAGCCTGAACACCGGGGAGCTGTTTTTT
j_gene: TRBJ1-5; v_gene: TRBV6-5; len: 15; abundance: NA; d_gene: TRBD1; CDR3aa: CASSDRTGGDQPQHF; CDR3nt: TGTGCCAGCAGCGATCGGACAGGGGGCGATCAGCCCCAGCATTTT
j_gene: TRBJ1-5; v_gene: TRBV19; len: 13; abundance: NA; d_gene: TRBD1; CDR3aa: CATTDRAGQPQHF; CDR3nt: TGTGCCACCACGGACAGGGCCGGTCAGCCCCAGCATTTT
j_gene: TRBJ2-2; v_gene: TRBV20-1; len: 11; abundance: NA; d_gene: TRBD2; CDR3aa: CGLALGGELFF; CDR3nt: TGCGGACTAGCCTTGGGCGGGGAGCTGTTTTTT
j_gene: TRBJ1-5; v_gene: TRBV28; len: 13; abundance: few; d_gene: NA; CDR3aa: CASSLTGDQPQHF; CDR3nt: TGTGCCAGCAGTTTAACAGGCGATCAGCCCCAGCATTTT
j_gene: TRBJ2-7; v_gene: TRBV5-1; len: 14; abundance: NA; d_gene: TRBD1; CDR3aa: CASSQGTGTNEQYF; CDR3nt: TGCGCCAGCAGTCAAGGGACAGGGACGAACGAGCAGTACTTC
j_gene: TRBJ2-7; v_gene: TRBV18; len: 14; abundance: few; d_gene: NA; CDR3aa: CASSPASARYEQYF; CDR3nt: TGTGCCAGCTCACCGGCTAGCGCCAGATACGAGCAGTACTTC
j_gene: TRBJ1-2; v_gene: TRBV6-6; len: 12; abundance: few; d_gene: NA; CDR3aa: CASRDGNYGYTF; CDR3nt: TGTGCCAGCAGAGACGGAAACTATGGCTACACCTTC
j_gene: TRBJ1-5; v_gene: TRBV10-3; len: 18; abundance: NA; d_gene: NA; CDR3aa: CAISAGGVGAGSPQPQHF; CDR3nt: TGTGCCATCAGTGCCGGGGGGGTAGGGGCAGGGTCCCCTCAGCCCCAGCATTTT
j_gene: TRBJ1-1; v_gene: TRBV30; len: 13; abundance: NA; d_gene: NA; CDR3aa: CAWSADSHTEAFF; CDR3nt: TGTGCCTGGAGTGCCGACAGCCACACTGAAGCTTTCTTT
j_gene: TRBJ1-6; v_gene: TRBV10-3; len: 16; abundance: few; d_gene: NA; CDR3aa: CAISESGTPSGSPLHF; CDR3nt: TGTGCCATCAGTGAGTCGGGGACCCCCTCGGGTTCACCCCTCCACTTT
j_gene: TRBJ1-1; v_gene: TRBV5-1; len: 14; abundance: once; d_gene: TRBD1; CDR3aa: CASTAKGQGNEAFF; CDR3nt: TGCGCCAGCACCGCTAAGGGACAGGGGAATGAAGCTTTCTTT
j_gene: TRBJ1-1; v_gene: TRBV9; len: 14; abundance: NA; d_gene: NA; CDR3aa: CASGGGDMNTEAFF; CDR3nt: TGTGCCAGCGGAGGAGGGGACATGAACACTGAAGCTTTCTTT
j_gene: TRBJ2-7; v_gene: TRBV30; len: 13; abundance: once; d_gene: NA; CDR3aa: CAWRERMTGPLDF; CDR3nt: TGTGCCTGGAGAGAGCGGATGACAGGTCCTTTAGACTTC
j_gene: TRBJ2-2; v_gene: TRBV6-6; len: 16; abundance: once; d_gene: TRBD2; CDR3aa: CASRFTSGLNTGELFF; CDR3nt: TGTGCCAGCCGTTTTACTAGCGGGTTAAACACCGGGGAGCTGTTTTTT
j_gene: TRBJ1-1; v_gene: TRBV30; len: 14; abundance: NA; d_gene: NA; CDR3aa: CAWSVYRTNPEAFF; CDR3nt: TGTGCCTGGAGTGTATACAGGACAAATCCGGAAGCTTTCTTT
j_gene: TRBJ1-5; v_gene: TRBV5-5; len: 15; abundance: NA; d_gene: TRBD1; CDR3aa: CASSLGTGVPLTQHF; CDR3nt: TGTGCCAGCAGCTTGGGTACAGGGGTCCCCCTCACCCAGCATTTT